These 20 T cell receptor beta chains originate from one sample sequenced in a study of blood T cell repertoires in COVID-19 (dated by TCRdb to the early 2020s). The library was prepared using the immunoSEQ multiplex PCR assay. TCRdb holds this immuneACCESS table with in-frame rearrangements only. Some clones are missing; in checked studies, unresolved V genes explain under half, and the rest has no known cause. Recorded for this sample are approximately 68,000 clones; roughly three quarters of them occurred a single time. The ten largest clonotypes hold approximately 10% of the sample. Sequencing was done on a sample of peripheral blood. The receptors stem from a woman aged 45-59 years with acute or convalescent COVID-19.

This clone was seen a few times. The chain has TRBV9 and TRBJ2-7, with 7 positions matching TRBD2. Germline assignment: CDR1 SGDLS and CDR2 YYNGEE. J lost 4 bases, V lost 3 bases, and 13 bases had no gene match. CDR3 length: 16 amino acids. In DNA form, the CDR3 reads TGTGCCAGCAGCGCCTCAACGAGCGGGAATTATTACGAGCAGTACTTC. This sequence encodes CASSASTSGNYYEQYF.

V is TRBV29-1 and J is TRBJ2-3; a possible D gene is TRBD1 (6 bases). In germline, CDR1 is SQVTM, CDR2 ANQGSEA. The CDR3 runs to 13 residues. V was trimmed by 6 bases and J by 1 base, leaving 11 bases between them. In nucleotides, the CDR3 is TGCAGCGTGACAGGAATCCGCACAGATACGCAGTATTTT. Its protein product is CSVTGIRTDTQYF.

The chain combines TRBV7-2 with TRBJ2-1; 12 nucleotides line up with TRBD2. J was trimmed by 9 bases and V by 5 bases; bases with no gene match: 8. The germline V gene has CDR1 SGHTA and CDR2 FQGNSA. This CDR3 comprises 15 residues. Here the CDR3 reads CASSPLAGGTSEQFF. The CDR3 DNA is TGTGCCAGCAGCCCCCTAGCGGGAGGGACGAGTGAGCAGTTCTTC. Variable domain in full (rest from reference TRBV7-2 and TRBJ2-1): GAGVSQSPSNKVTEKGKDVELRCDPISGHTALYWYRQSLGQGLEFLIYFQGNSAPDKSGLPSDRFSAERTGGSVSTLTIQRTQQEDSAVYLCASSPLAGGTSEQFFGPGTRLTVL.

J is TRBJ1-2 and V is TRBV5-5; 9 nucleotides align to TRBD1. The CDR3 totals 19 residues. Trimming cost V 1 base and J 8 bases; bases outside gene matches: 21. Germline CDR1 SGHKS, CDR2 YYEKEE (reference sequence). The CDR3 DNA reads as TGTGCCAGCAGCTTGCTACCCTACCACGCACAGGGGGCAGAGGAAGGCTACACCTTC. It translates to CASSLLPYHAQGAEEGYTF.

The rearrangement links TRBV5-1 to TRBJ2-2; tentative D call: TRBD1 (6 bases). CDR1 SGHRS and CDR2 YFSETQ come from the germline V gene. CDR3 length: 12 residues. The germline V and J ends were trimmed by 4 bases and 10 bases, with 11 bases remaining between them. The CDR3 protein is CASSKQGQELFF. In DNA form, the CDR3 reads TGCGCCAGCAGCAAACAGGGTCAGGAGCTGTTTTTT. Drawing the rest from reference TRBV5-1 and TRBJ2-2, the complete variable domain is KAGVTQTPRYLIKTRGQQVTLSCSPISGHRSVSWYQQTPGQGLQFLFEYFSETQRNKGNFPGRFSGRQFSNSRSEMNVSTLELGDSALYLCASSKQGQELFFGEGSRLTVL.

The rearrangement joins TRBV7-3 to TRBJ2-1, with 7 positions matching TRBD2. CDR1 is SGHTA, CDR2 FQGTGA, per germline. V shed 1 base and J 10 bases; nucleotides not matched to a gene: 4. This CDR3 region has 13 residues. Here the CDR3 DNA reads TGTGCCAGCAGCTTAAGGATGCGGGAGGAGCAGTTCTTC. This sequence encodes CASSLRMREEQFF.

This chain joins TRBV27 and TRBJ2-3, with TRBD2 as a possible D gene (5 bases). Trimming removed 6 bases at V and 0 bases at J, with 13 bases between. The CDR3 has 15 residues. Germline lookup yields CDR1 MNHEY and CDR2 SMNVEV (reference sequence). CDR3 coding DNA: TGTGCCAGCAGCCGGCGGCTAGCCAGCACAGATACGCAGTATTTT. Translation: CASSRRLASTDTQYF.

This clone appeared once. The chain combines TRBV19 with TRBJ1-4; D gene ambiguous. This CDR3 has 13 amino acids. CDR1 and CDR2 (germline): LNHDA, SQIVND (reference sequence). V was clipped by 8 bases and J by 0 bases, with 7 bases between them. The CDR3 spells CASQTPTNEKLFF. The DNA of the CDR3 is TGTGCCAGTCAGACACCAACTAATGAAAAACTGTTTTTT.

The chain combines TRBV6-1 with TRBJ1-4; TRBD1 matches at 7 bases. With V trimmed by 3 bases and J by 8 bases, 9 bases remained unmatched. From germline, CDR1 is MNHNS and CDR2 SASEGT. The CDR3 covers 15 residues. CDR3 in DNA: TGTGCCAGCAGTGAGCAGACAGGGATAGGGGAAAAACTGTTTTTT. Protein: CASSEQTGIGEKLFF.

The J gene is TRBJ2-1, the V gene TRBV5-1, with 7 nucleotides matching TRBD1. Germline CDR1 reads SGHRS; CDR2 reads YFSETQ. J gave up 3 bases and V 2 bases, and 5 bases lay outside the gene matches. This CDR3 contains 15 residues. In DNA, the CDR3 is TGCGCCAGCAGCTTTGACAGGGCGAGCTACAATGAGCAGTTCTTC. This sequence encodes CASSFDRASYNEQFF.

This chain uses TRBV21-1 with TRBJ2-1; the table names TRBD1, a call not compared with the DNA. TRBV21-1 is designated a pseudogene. CDR3 length equals 17 residues. CDR3 amino acids: CASLGQPPHIPYNEQFF. The CDR3 nucleotides read TGTGCCAGCTTGGGACAGCCACCCCACATCCCCTACAATGAGCAGTTCTTC.

This sequence joins TRBV7-2 and TRBJ2-2, with TRBD1 matching 9 bases. Trimming took 5 bases from V and 5 from J; bases not matched to a gene: 6. CDR1 is SGHTA and CDR2 is FQGNSA in the germline V gene. This CDR3 comprises 15 residues. The DNA of the CDR3 is TGTGCCAGCAGCCAGGACAGGGGCCGGACCGGGGAGCTGTTTTTT. Its protein product is CASSQDRGRTGELFF.

This clone turned up a few times. The chain combines TRBV27 with TRBJ1-2; perhaps TRBD1 as D (6 bases). Trimming stripped 0 bases from V and 7 bases from J, with 15 bases between. From germline, CDR1 is MNHEY and CDR2 SMNVEV (reference sequence). The CDR3 runs 15 residues. The CDR3 DNA reads as TGTGCCAGCAGTTTATCGGTAGGGGGGGCAGCTGGCTACACCTTC. As protein: CASSLSVGGAAGYTF.

This chain's CDR3 is CASSLGTGHYGYTF. In DNA form, the CDR3 reads TGTGCCAGCAGCTTGGGGACAGGGCACTATGGCTACACCTTC. The chain is built from TRBV7-9 and TRBJ1-2, with TRBD1 identical over 9 bases. Germline V gene lookup returns CDR1 SEHNR and CDR2 FQNEAQ (reference sequence). This CDR3 has 14 amino acids. V was clipped by 3 bases and J by 3 bases; unmatched bases: 2.

V and J are TRBV19 and TRBJ2-2, with a weak D call TRBD2 (5 bases). Germline assignment: CDR1 LNHDA and CDR2 SQIVND (reference sequence). Trimming took off 8 bases at V and 0 bases at J, with 10 bases between the two ends. The CDR3 has 14 amino acids. The CDR3 spells CASRERTNTGELFF. The CDR3, as DNA: TGTGCCAGTCGAGAGCGGACGAACACCGGGGAGCTGTTTTTT.

The CDR3 is CASSLTPAGAYNEQFF. CDR3 sequence (DNA): TGTGCCAGCAGCTTAACTCCGGCGGGGGCCTACAATGAGCAGTTCTTC. The chain uses TRBV7-3 and TRBJ2-1; 7 bases match TRBD2. CDR1 SGHTA and CDR2 FQGTGA come from the germline V gene. CDR3 length equals 16 residues. V was clipped by 0 bases and J by 2 bases; unmatched bases: 4.

V and J are TRBV7-2 and TRBJ1-1; a weak D match, TRBD1 (5 bases). V lost 5 bases and J lost 4, with 14 bases in between. The CDR3 loop spans 14 amino acids. Germline V gives CDR1 SGHTA, CDR2 FQGNSA. The CDR3 sequence is CASSPTVKGTEAFF. The DNA for the CDR3 is TGTGCCAGCAGCCCGACAGTAAAAGGCACTGAAGCTTTCTTT.

The chain has TRBV4-1 and TRBJ1-5; D possibly corresponds to TRBD1 (6 bases). With 0 bases removed from V and 6 bases from J, the gap between germline ends came to 12 bases. Germline CDR1 and CDR2: MGHRA and YSYEKL. The CDR3 consists of 15 residues. Here the CDR3 DNA reads TGCGCCAGCAGCCAAGAGGGCGGGGGGCGTCAGCCCCAGCATTTT. Translating it yields CASSQEGGGRQPQHF.

V is TRBV28 and J is TRBJ2-2; possible D gene TRBD1, 6 bases. The CDR3 covers 13 residues. V was pared by 10 bases and J by 6 bases, with 15 bases between. Germline lookup yields CDR1 MDHEN and CDR2 SYDVKM. The CDR3 loop reads CATMDSRAGELFF. DNA for the CDR3: TGTGCCACCATGGACAGTCGCGCCGGGGAGCTGTTTTTT.

V is TRBV27 and J is TRBJ2-1, with D possibly being TRBD2 (5 bases). CDR3 length: 13 residues. V was trimmed by 2 bases and J by 12 bases, leaving 14 bases between them. Germline assignment: CDR1 MNHEY and CDR2 SMNVEV (reference sequence). CDR3 protein: CASSLSREFGQFF. CDR3 bases: TGTGCCAGCAGTTTAAGTAGGGAGTTTGGGCAGTTCTTC.